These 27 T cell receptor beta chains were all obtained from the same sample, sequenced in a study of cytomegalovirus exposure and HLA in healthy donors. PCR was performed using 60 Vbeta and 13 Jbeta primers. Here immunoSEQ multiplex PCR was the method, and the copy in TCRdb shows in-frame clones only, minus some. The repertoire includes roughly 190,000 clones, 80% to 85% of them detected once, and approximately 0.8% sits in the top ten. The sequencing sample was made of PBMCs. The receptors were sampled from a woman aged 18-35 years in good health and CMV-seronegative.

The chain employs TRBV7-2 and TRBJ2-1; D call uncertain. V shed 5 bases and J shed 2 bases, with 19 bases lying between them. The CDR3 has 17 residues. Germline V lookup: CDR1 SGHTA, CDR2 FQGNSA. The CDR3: CASSPFHSKGAYNEQFF. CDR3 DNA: TGTGCCAGCAGCCCCTTCCACAGTAAAGGCGCCTACAATGAGCAGTTCTTC.

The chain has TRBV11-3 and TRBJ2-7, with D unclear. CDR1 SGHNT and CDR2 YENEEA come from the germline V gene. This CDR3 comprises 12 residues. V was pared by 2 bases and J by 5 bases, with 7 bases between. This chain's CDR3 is CASSLNENEQYF. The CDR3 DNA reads TGTGCCAGCAGCTTAAACGAGAACGAGCAGTACTTC.

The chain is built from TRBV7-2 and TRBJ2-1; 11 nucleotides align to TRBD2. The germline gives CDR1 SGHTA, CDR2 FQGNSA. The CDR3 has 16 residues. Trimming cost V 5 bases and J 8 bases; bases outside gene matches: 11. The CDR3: CASSTRLAGSGDEQFF. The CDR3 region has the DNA TGTGCCAGCAGCACGCGACTAGCGGGAAGTGGGGATGAGCAGTTCTTC.

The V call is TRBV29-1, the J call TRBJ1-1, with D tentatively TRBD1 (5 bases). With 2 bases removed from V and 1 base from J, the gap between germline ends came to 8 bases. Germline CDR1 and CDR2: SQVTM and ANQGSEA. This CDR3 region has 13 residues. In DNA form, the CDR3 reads TGCAGCGTTGAAACGGGGGGGAACACTGAAGCTTTCTTT. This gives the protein CSVETGGNTEAFF. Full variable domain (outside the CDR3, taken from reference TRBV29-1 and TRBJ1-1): SAVISQKPSRDICQRGTSLTIQCQVDSQVTMMFWYRQQPGQSLTLIATANQGSEATYESGFVIDKFPISRPNLTFSTLTVSNMSPEDSSIYLCSVETGGNTEAFFGQGTRLTVV.

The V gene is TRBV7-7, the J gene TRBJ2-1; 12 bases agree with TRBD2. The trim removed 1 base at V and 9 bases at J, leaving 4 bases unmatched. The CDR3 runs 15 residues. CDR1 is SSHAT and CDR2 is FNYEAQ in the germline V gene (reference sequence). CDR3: CASSLGLAGVGEQFF. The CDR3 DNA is TGTGCCAGCAGCTTAGGACTAGCGGGAGTAGGTGAGCAGTTCTTC.

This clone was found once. CDR3 nucleotide sequence: TGTGCCAGCAGCCAAACTAGCGGGAGTTATTCCTACGAGCAGTACTTC. This sequence encodes CASSQTSGSYSYEQYF. The rearrangement links TRBV4-2 to TRBJ2-5, with TRBD2 identical over 11 bases. The DNA matches TRBJ2-7 better at its end, which makes the J call doubtful. Germline-derived CDR1 and CDR2 are LGHNA and YNFKEQ. The CDR3 runs to 16 residues.

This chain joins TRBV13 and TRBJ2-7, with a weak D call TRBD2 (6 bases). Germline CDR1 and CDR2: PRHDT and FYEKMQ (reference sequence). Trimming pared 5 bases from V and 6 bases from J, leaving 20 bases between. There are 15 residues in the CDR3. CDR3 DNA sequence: TGTGCCAGCAGCCGGGCGGGGACGGTAGTGGGCGAGCAGTACTTC. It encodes CASSRAGTVVGEQYF.

The CDR3 loop is CASSLWVRGLDTEAFF. The CDR3 DNA reads as TGTGCCAGCAGCTTGTGGGTCAGGGGGCTTGACACTGAAGCTTTCTTT. The V and J genes are TRBV5-6 and TRBJ1-1, with 8 bases matching TRBD1. Germline lookup yields CDR1 SGHDT and CDR2 YYEEEE. The CDR3 length is 16 residues. The J segment lost 3 bases and the V segment lost 1 base, leaving 8 bases of the junction unmatched.

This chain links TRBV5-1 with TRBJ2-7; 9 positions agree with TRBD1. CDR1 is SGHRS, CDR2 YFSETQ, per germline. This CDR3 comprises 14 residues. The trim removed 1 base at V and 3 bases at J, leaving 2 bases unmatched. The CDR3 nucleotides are TGCGCCAGCAGCTTGACGGGACAGGGCTACGAGCAGTACTTC. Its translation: CASSLTGQGYEQYF. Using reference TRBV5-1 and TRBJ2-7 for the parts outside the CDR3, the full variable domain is KAGVTQTPRYLIKTRGQQVTLSCSPISGHRSVSWYQQTPGQGLQFLFEYFSETQRNKGNFPGRFSGRQFSNSRSEMNVSTLELGDSALYLCASSLTGQGYEQYFGPGTRLTVT.

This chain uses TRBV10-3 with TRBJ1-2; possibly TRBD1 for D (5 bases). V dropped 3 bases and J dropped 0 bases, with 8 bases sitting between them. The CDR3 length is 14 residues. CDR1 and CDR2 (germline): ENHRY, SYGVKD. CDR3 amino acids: CAISDGGTNYGYTF. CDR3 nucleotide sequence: TGTGCCATCAGTGACGGGGGGACTAACTATGGCTACACCTTC.

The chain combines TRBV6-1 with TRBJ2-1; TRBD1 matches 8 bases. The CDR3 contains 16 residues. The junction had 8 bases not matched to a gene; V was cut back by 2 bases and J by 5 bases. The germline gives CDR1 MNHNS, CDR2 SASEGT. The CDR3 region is CASSELKDREHNEQFF. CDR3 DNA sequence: TGTGCCAGCAGTGAATTAAAGGACAGGGAACACAATGAGCAGTTCTTC.

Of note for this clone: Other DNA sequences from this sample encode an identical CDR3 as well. The CDR3 here is CASSLQGWNTEAFF. As DNA, the CDR3 is TGTGCCAGCAGCTTACAGGGGTGGAACACTGAAGCTTTCTTT. This chain joins TRBV6-5 and TRBJ1-1, with TRBD1 matching 7 bases. CDR3 size: 14 residues. Germline V CDR1 and CDR2: MNHEY, SVGAGI. The V segment lost 6 bases and the J segment 1 base; nucleotides outside the gene matches: 5.

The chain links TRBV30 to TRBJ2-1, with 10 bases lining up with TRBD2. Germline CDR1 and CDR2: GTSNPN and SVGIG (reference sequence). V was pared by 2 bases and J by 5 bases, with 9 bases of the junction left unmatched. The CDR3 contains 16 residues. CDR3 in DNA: TGTGCCTGGAGTTCCCAACTAGCGGGATCAGACAATGAGCAGTTCTTC. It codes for CAWSSQLAGSDNEQFF.

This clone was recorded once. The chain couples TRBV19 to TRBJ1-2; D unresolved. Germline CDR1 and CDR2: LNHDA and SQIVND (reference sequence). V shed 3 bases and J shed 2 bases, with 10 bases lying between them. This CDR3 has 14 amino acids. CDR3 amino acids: CASSIGGSNYGYTF. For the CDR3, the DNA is TGTGCCAGTAGTATTGGAGGGTCCAACTATGGCTACACCTTC.

The CDR3 spells CASSPGSNSYEQYF. The CDR3 DNA follows: TGTGCCAGTAGCCCAGGTTCCAACTCCTACGAGCAGTACTTC. The rearrangement uses TRBV19 and TRBJ2-7; D call uncertain. The V and J ends lost 6 bases and 0 bases respectively, with 12 bases between them. In germline, CDR1 is LNHDA, CDR2 SQIVND (reference sequence). The CDR3 has 14 amino acids.

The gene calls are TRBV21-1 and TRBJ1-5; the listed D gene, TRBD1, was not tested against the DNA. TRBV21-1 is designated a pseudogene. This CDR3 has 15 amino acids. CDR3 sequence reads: CASSKGTGGEQPQHF. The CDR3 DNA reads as TGTGCCAGCAGCAAGGGGACAGGGGGGGAACAGCCCCAGCATTTT.

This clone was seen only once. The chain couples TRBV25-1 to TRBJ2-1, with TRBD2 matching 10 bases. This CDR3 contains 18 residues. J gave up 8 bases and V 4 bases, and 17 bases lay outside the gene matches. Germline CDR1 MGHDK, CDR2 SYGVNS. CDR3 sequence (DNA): TGTGCCAGCAGTGGCGGACGAGGGGGGGAGCGGGGGGGCCATGAGCAGTTCTTC. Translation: CASSGGRGGERGGHEQFF. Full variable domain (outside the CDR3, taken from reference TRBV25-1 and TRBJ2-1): EADIYQTPRYLVIGTGKKITLECSQTMGHDKMYWYQQDPGMELHLIHYSYGVNSTEKGDLSSESTVSRIRTEHFPLTLESARPSHTSQYLCASSGGRGGERGGHEQFFGPGTRLTVL.

Here the CDR3 reads CARTREGGDNEQFF. CDR3 in DNA: TGCGCCAGGACTCGGGAGGGCGGAGACAATGAGCAGTTCTTC. V is TRBV10-1 and J is TRBJ2-1; TRBD2 matches at 8 bases. The germline V gene has CDR1 WNHNN and CDR2 SYGVQD (reference sequence). This CDR3 is built from 14 residues. The junction had 9 bases not matched to a gene; V was cut back by 9 bases and J by 5 bases.

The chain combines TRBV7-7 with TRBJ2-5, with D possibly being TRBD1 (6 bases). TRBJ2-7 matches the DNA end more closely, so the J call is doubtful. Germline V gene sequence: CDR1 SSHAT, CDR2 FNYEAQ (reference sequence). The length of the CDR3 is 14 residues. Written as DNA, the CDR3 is TGTGCCAGCAGCTTGTCACAGGGCTCCTACGAGCAGTACTTC. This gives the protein CASSLSQGSYEQYF.

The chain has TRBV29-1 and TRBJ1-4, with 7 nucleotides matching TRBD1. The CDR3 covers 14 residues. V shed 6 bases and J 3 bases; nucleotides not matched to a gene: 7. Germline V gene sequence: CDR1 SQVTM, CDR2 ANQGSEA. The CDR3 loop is CSVVRTGPNEKLFF. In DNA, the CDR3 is TGCAGCGTCGTCCGGACAGGTCCTAATGAAAAACTGTTTTTT.

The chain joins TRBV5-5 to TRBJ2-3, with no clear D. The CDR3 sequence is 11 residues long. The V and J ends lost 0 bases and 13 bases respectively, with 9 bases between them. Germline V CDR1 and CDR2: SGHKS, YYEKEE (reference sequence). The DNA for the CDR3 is TGTGCCAGCAGCTTGGGTCAGGTTGAGTATTTT. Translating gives CASSLGQVEYF.

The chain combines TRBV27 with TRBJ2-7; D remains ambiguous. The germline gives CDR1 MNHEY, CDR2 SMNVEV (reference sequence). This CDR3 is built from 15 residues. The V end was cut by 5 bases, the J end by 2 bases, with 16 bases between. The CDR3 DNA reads TGTGCCAGCAGTGCCCTGGCCAGGCTCACCTACGAGCAGTACTTC. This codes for CASSALARLTYEQYF.

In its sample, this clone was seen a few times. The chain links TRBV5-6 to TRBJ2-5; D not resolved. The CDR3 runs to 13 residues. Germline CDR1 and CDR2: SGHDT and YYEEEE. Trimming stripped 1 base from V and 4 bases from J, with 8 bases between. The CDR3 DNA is TGTGCCAGCAGCTTGACTCCTTTAGAGACCCAGTACTTC. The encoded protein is CASSLTPLETQYF.

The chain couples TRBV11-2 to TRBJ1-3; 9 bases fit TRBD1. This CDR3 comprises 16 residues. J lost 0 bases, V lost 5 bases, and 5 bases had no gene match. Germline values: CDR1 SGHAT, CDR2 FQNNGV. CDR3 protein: CASSPDRGSSGNTIYF. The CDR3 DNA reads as TGTGCCAGCAGCCCGGACAGGGGAAGCTCTGGAAACACCATATATTTT.

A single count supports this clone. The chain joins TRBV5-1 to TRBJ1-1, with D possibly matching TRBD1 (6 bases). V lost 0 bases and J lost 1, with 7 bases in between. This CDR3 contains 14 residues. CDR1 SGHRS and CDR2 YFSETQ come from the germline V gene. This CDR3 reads CASSLEGQNTEAFF. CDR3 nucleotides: TGCGCCAGCAGCTTGGAGGGACAGAACACTGAAGCTTTCTTT.

This chain's CDR3 is CASSADGTAINYGYTF. CDR3 bases: TGTGCCAGCAGTGCCGACGGGACAGCAATTAACTATGGCTACACCTTC. The genes are TRBV2 and TRBJ1-2; 7 bases map to TRBD1. This CDR3 contains 16 residues. Looked up from germline, CDR1 is SNHLY and CDR2 is FYNNEI. The V and J ends lost 4 bases and 1 base, in that order; junction bases with no gene match: 9. Drawing the rest from reference TRBV2 and TRBJ1-2, the complete variable domain is EPEVTQTPSHQVTQMGQEVILRCVPISNHLYFYWYRQILGQKVEFLVSFYNNEISEKSEIFDDQFSVERPDGSNFTLKIRSTKLEDSAMYFCASSADGTAINYGYTFGSGTRLTVV.

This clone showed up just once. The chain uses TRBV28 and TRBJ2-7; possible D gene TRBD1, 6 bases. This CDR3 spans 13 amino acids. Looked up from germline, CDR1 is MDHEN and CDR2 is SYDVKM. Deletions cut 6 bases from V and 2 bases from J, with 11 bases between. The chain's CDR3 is CASRIDRTYEQYF. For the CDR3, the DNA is TGTGCCAGCAGGATCGACAGGACCTACGAGCAGTACTTC. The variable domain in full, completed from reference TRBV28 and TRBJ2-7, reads DVKVTQSSRYLVKRTGEKVFLECVQDMDHENMFWYRQDPGLGLRLIYFSYDVKMKEKGDIPEGYSVSREKKERFSLILESASTNQTSMYLCASRIDRTYEQYFGPGTRLTVT.